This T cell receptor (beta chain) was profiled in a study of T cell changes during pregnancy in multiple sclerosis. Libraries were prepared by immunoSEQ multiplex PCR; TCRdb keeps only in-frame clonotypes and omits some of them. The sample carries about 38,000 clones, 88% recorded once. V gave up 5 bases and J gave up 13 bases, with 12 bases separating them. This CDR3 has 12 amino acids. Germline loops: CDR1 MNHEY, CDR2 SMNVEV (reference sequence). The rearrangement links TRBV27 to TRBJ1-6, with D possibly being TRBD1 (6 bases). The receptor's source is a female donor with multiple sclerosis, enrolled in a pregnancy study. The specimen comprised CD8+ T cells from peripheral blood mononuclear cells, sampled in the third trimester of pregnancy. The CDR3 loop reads CASSAPRGPLHF. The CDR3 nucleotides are TGTGCCAGCAGTGCCCCGAGGGGGCCCCTCCACTTT.